One sample yielded the 31 T cell receptor beta chains listed below, sequenced in a study of shared clonotypes between healthy human individuals. Generated by immunoSEQ multiplex PCR, the TCRdb table keeps only in-frame clones and is missing some. The sample carries roughly 1.5 million clones, 95% to 99% recorded once. What was sequenced was naive CD4+ T cells sorted from blood. The subset was: CD45RA+ positively selected. These receptors were obtained from a man aged 25-40 years in good health.

V is TRBV28 and J is TRBJ1-6; maybe TRBD1 (5 bases). The CDR3 loop spans 12 amino acids. Germline CDR1 is MDHEN and CDR2 is SYDVKM. V shed 4 bases and J shed 10 bases, with 8 bases lying between them. The chain's CDR3 is CASSSGQSPLHF. CDR3 nucleotide sequence: TGTGCCAGCAGTTCGGGGCAATCACCCCTCCACTTT.

The rearrangement joins TRBV4-3 to TRBJ1-1; D is undetermined. The germline V and J ends were trimmed by 0 bases and 0 bases, with 8 bases remaining between them. The CDR3 runs 15 residues. CDR1 and CDR2 (germline): LGHNA, YSLEER. CDR3 nucleotide sequence: TGCGCCAGCAGCCAAGATCTAGTACTGAACACTGAAGCTTTCTTT. This translates into CASSQDLVLNTEAFF.

The rearrangement uses TRBV7-8 and TRBJ1-2; D ambiguous. Germline V gene lookup returns CDR1 SGHVS and CDR2 FQNEAQ. V was clipped by 1 base and J by 4 bases, with 10 bases between them. This CDR3 comprises 14 residues. CDR3 in DNA: TGTGCCAGCAGCTTAGTAGGAGAGGCCTATGGCTACACCTTC. This gives the protein CASSLVGEAYGYTF.

V gene TRBV10-3 combines with J gene TRBJ2-7; the D gene is possibly TRBD1 (5 bases). Trimming took 4 bases from V and 4 from J, leaving 14 bases between them. Germline V gene sequence: CDR1 ENHRY, CDR2 SYGVKD. This CDR3 is built from 14 residues. CDR3 protein: CAISGAGIIYEQYF. The CDR3 bases are TGTGCCATCAGTGGGGCAGGGATTATTTACGAGCAGTACTTC.

Turning to this clone: This specimen includes other DNA sequences encoding the same CDR3. The chain has TRBV28 and TRBJ2-5; 7 bases are a match to TRBD1. The CDR3 covers 14 residues. CDR1 is MDHEN, CDR2 SYDVKM, per germline. Unmatched junction bases numbered 5, after V lost 2 bases and J lost 5 bases. The CDR3 protein is CASSLDRVVETQYF. The DNA for the CDR3 is TGTGCCAGCAGTTTAGACAGGGTAGTGGAGACCCAGTACTTC.

This rearrangement joins TRBV19 to TRBJ2-7, with 7 bases fitting TRBD1. Trimming cost V 5 bases and J 7 bases; bases outside gene matches: 5. Germline CDR1 reads LNHDA; CDR2 reads SQIVND (reference sequence). The CDR3 consists of 12 residues. In DNA, the CDR3 is TGTGCCAGTAGTGGACAGGTTCGAGAGCAGTACTTC. Protein sequence: CASSGQVREQYF.

This sequence joins TRBV5-5 and TRBJ2-7; 10 nucleotides line up with TRBD2. The CDR3 loop spans 14 amino acids. The V and J ends lost 6 bases and 9 bases, in that order; junction bases with no gene match: 12. Germline CDR1 and CDR2: SGHKS and YYEKEE (reference sequence). The CDR3 sequence is CASNLVAGGTRQYF. In nucleotides, the CDR3 is TGTGCCAGCAATTTGGTAGCGGGAGGAACTAGGCAGTACTTC.

J is TRBJ2-2 and V is TRBV19, with 9 bases aligning to TRBD1. Unmatched junction bases numbered 3, after V lost 9 bases and J lost 7 bases. The V gene's germline CDR1 is LNHDA and CDR2 SQIVND (reference sequence). This CDR3 contains 12 residues. Here the CDR3 reads CARQGAGGELFF. In DNA form, the CDR3 reads TGTGCCAGACAGGGGGCGGGCGGGGAGCTGTTTTTT. Together with reference TRBV19 and TRBJ2-2, the CDR3 gives the full variable domain: DGGITQSPKYLFRKEGQNVTLSCEQNLNHDAMYWYRQDPGQGLRLIYYSQIVNDFQKGDIAEGYSVSREKKESFPLTVTSAQKNPTAFYLCARQGAGGELFFGEGSRLTVL.

Turning to this clone: Other DNA sequences in this specimen translate into the identical CDR3. The genes are TRBV15 and TRBJ2-7; 10 bases map to TRBD2. The CDR3 consists of 15 residues. Germline CDR1 and CDR2: LNHNV and YYDKDF (reference sequence). V shed 1 base, J shed 2 bases, and the junction held 2 bases outside the gene matches. The CDR3 region has the DNA TGTGCCACCAGCAGAGGGACTAGCGGAGCCTACGAGCAGTACTTC. Translation: CATSRGTSGAYEQYF.

The genes are TRBV5-6 and TRBJ1-1, with TRBD1 matching over 7 bases. The CDR3 spans 13 residues. Germline V CDR1 and CDR2: SGHDT, YYEEEE. V was clipped by 5 bases and J by 8 bases; unmatched bases: 9. CDR3 in DNA: TGTGCCAGCAGGCCCTCGGGCAGGGGGGAAGCTTTCTTT. Its translation is CASRPSGRGEAFF. The variable domain in full, with the rest retrieved from reference TRBV5-6 and TRBJ1-1, is DAGVTQSPTHLIKTRGQQVTLRCSPKSGHDTVSWYQQALGQGPQFIFQYYEEEERQRGNFPDRFSGHQFPNYSSELNVNALLLGDSALYLCASRPSGRGEAFFGQGTRLTVV.

V gene TRBV7-9 combines with J gene TRBJ2-2, with TRBD2 matching over 7 bases. The CDR3 loop spans 15 amino acids. J was trimmed by 4 bases and V by 5 bases; bases with no gene match: 7. In germline, CDR1 is SEHNR, CDR2 FQNEAQ (reference sequence). The CDR3 DNA follows: TGTGCCAGCAGCCCGGCGGTAGCGGGCACCGGGGAGCTGTTTTTT. Translated: CASSPAVAGTGELFF.

The chain uses TRBV6-6 and TRBJ1-1; D call uncertain. Germline V lookup: CDR1 MNHNY, CDR2 SVGAGI (reference sequence). Trimming stripped 7 bases from V and 0 bases from J, with 3 bases between. CDR3 length: 11 amino acids. CDR3 DNA: TGTGCCAGCATCATGAACACTGAAGCTTTCTTT. Encoded protein: CASIMNTEAFF.

V gene TRBV2 combines with J gene TRBJ2-1; 11 nucleotides align to TRBD2. Trimming at V came to 6 bases and at J to 5 bases, leaving 3 bases not matched to a gene. The CDR3 covers 14 residues. Germline assignment: CDR1 SNHLY and CDR2 FYNNEI. The CDR3 nucleotides read TGTGCCAGCAGACTAGCGGGAGAGGACAATGAGCAGTTCTTC. Amino acids: CASRLAGEDNEQFF.

The V gene is TRBV5-1, the J gene TRBJ2-5, with 9 nucleotides matching TRBD1. The length of the CDR3 is 15 residues. V lost 4 bases and J lost 5; bases outside the gene matches: 9. The germline CDR1 and CDR2 sequences are SGHRS and YFSETQ. The CDR3 DNA sequence: TGCGCCAGCAGCACAGGTGACAGGGGGAAGGAGACCCAGTACTTC. Translation: CASSTGDRGKETQYF. The full variable domain, with the rest looked up from reference TRBV5-1 and TRBJ2-5, is KAGVTQTPRYLIKTRGQQVTLSCSPISGHRSVSWYQQTPGQGLQFLFEYFSETQRNKGNFPGRFSGRQFSNSRSEMNVSTLELGDSALYLCASSTGDRGKETQYFGPGTRLLVL.

The rearrangement links TRBV9 to TRBJ1-1; D possibly corresponds to TRBD1 (6 bases). The V and J ends lost 0 bases and 4 bases respectively, with 13 bases between them. The CDR3 runs to 15 residues. Looked up from germline, CDR1 is SGDLS and CDR2 is YYNGEE. The CDR3, as DNA: TGTGCCAGCAGCGTAGGGGGGGCCGGGACCACTGAAGCTTTCTTT. It encodes CASSVGGAGTTEAFF.

This clone was seen just once. The rearrangement uses TRBV5-1 and TRBJ2-1, with D possibly being TRBD2 (5 bases). Trimming removed 6 bases from V and 4 bases from J, with 11 bases in between. In germline, CDR1 is SGHRS, CDR2 YFSETQ. This CDR3 contains 13 residues. The CDR3 protein is CASTPSGYNEQFF. Written as DNA, the CDR3 is TGCGCCAGCACCCCATCGGGATACAATGAGCAGTTCTTC.

V gene TRBV14 combines with J gene TRBJ2-5, with D possibly TRBD1 on 5 matching bases. The CDR3 totals 14 residues. With 3 bases removed from V and 7 bases from J, the gap between germline ends came to 15 bases. Per germline, CDR1 SGHDN and CDR2 FVKESK. CDR3 coding DNA: TGTGCCAGCAGCCAGGACAACCTCTTGGGGACCCAGTACTTC. Translating gives CASSQDNLLGTQYF. The full variable domain, completed using reference TRBV14 and TRBJ2-5, is EAGVTQFPSHSVIEKGQTVTLRCDPISGHDNLYWYRRVMGKEIKFLLHFVKESKQDESGMPNNRFLAERTGGTYSTLKVQPAELEDSGVYFCASSQDNLLGTQYFGPGTRLLVL.

This clone was seen only once. The rearrangement uses TRBV5-6 and TRBJ2-3, with TRBD2 identical over 7 bases. This CDR3 is 15 amino acids long. After removal of 5 bases from V and 2 bases from J, the junction contained 8 bases not matched to a gene. Per germline, CDR1 SGHDT and CDR2 YYEEEE. The CDR3 DNA is TGTGCCAGCAGAAAGGAGGGAGGGCCCACAGATACGCAGTATTTT. Encoded protein: CASRKEGGPTDTQYF.

The chain recombines TRBV2 with TRBJ2-3; 9 bases are shared with TRBD2. There are 15 residues in the CDR3. The germline CDR1 and CDR2 sequences are SNHLY and FYNNEI. V trimming: 2 bases; J trimming: 3 bases; junction bases outside the gene matches: 3. CDR3 DNA sequence: TGTGCCAGCAGTGAATCCAGCGGGAGGACAGATACGCAGTATTTT. Amino acid sequence: CASSESSGRTDTQYF. The full variable domain, in which reference TRBV2 and TRBJ2-3 provide the parts outside the CDR3, is EPEVTQTPSHQVTQMGQEVILRCVPISNHLYFYWYRQILGQKVEFLVSFYNNEISEKSEIFDDQFSVERPDGSNFTLKIRSTKLEDSAMYFCASSESSGRTDTQYFGPGTRLTVL.

The CDR3 sequence is CASSSRGWDTGELFF. Written as DNA, the CDR3 is TGCGCCAGCAGCTCACGTGGGTGGGACACCGGGGAGCTGTTTTTT. V and J are TRBV5-1 and TRBJ2-2; D unresolved. This CDR3 is 15 amino acids long. Germline CDR1 is SGHRS and CDR2 is YFSETQ. V lost 3 bases and J lost 3, with 12 bases in between.

The V gene is TRBV5-1, the J gene TRBJ2-4; D tentatively reads TRBD1 or TRBD2 (5 bases each). The CDR3 length is 16 residues. Germline lookup yields CDR1 SGHRS and CDR2 YFSETQ. V was clipped by 3 bases and J by 0 bases, with 13 bases between them. The CDR3 here is CASSWDPEGAKNIQYF. As DNA, the CDR3 is TGCGCCAGCAGCTGGGACCCCGAGGGAGCCAAAAACATTCAGTACTTC.

This clone was seen just once. The V gene is TRBV5-1, the J gene TRBJ2-7, with TRBD1 matching 8 bases. CDR3 length: 13 amino acids. Germline assignment: CDR1 SGHRS and CDR2 YFSETQ. With 4 bases clipped from V and 5 bases from J, the junction kept 5 bases outside the gene matches. CDR3 coding DNA: TGCGCCAGCAGCAAGGACAGGGCCCACGAGCAGTACTTC. Translation: CASSKDRAHEQYF.

V usage is TRBV5-1 and J usage is TRBJ2-7; 14 nucleotides agree with TRBD2. Germline CDR1 reads SGHRS; CDR2 reads YFSETQ. The CDR3 is 18 amino acids. Trimming cost V 4 bases and J 7 bases; bases outside gene matches: 16. The CDR3 loop is CASSPFSGLAGAPGEQYF. The CDR3 DNA reads as TGCGCCAGCAGCCCTTTCTCGGGACTAGCGGGAGCCCCGGGGGAGCAGTACTTC.

The DNA for the CDR3 is TGTGCCAGCAGGACTAGCGGGAGCTCCGCAGATACGCAGTATTTT. It translates to CASRTSGSSADTQYF. This chain links TRBV27 with TRBJ2-3; 12 nucleotides line up with TRBD2. There are 15 residues in the CDR3. Germline loops: CDR1 MNHEY, CDR2 SMNVEV (reference sequence). V lost 6 bases to trimming and J lost 4 bases; unmatched junction nucleotides: 5.

This chain links TRBV5-1 with TRBJ2-5; tentative D call: TRBD1 (5 bases). This CDR3 is 13 amino acids long. Between the trimmed V and J ends, which lost 7 bases and 1 base, there was a span of 11 bases. Germline CDR1 and CDR2: SGHRS and YFSETQ. CDR3 loop: CASGQGPQETQYF. CDR3 DNA sequence: TGCGCCAGCGGGCAGGGCCCCCAAGAGACCCAGTACTTC.

V is TRBV7-2 and J is TRBJ2-7, with TRBD2 matching 7 bases. Germline values: CDR1 SGHTA, CDR2 FQGNSA. This CDR3 contains 15 residues. V was pared by 2 bases and J by 4 bases, with 8 bases of the junction left unmatched. CDR3 in DNA: TGTGCCAGCAGCTTAACCGGGACTAAGGATTACGAGCAGTACTTC. This codes for CASSLTGTKDYEQYF.

The V gene is TRBV18, the J gene TRBJ1-5; tentatively, D is TRBD1 (5 bases). CDR1 is KGHSH and CDR2 is LQKENI in the germline V gene. The CDR3 has 14 residues. Trimming pared 1 base from V and 3 bases from J, leaving 7 bases between. As DNA, the CDR3 is TGTGCCAGCTCACCACGACAGACCAATCAGCCCCAGCATTTT. This sequence encodes CASSPRQTNQPQHF.

V and J are TRBV7-2 and TRBJ2-1, with unresolved D. CDR3 length: 14 residues. Germline V gene lookup returns CDR1 SGHTA and CDR2 FQGNSA. Trimming removed 2 bases from V and 8 bases from J, with 13 bases in between. CDR3 residues: CASSLRFEWDEQFF. CDR3 in DNA: TGTGCCAGCAGCTTACGGTTCGAGTGGGATGAGCAGTTCTTC. Filled out from reference TRBV7-2 and TRBJ2-1, the complete variable domain reads GAGVSQSPSNKVTEKGKDVELRCDPISGHTALYWYRQSLGQGLEFLIYFQGNSAPDKSGLPSDRFSAERTGGSVSTLTIQRTQQEDSAVYLCASSLRFEWDEQFFGPGTRLTVL.

This CDR3 is CSVDHLGTNYGYTF. The CDR3 DNA follows: TGCAGCGTTGATCACCTGGGGACGAACTATGGCTACACCTTC. The chain couples TRBV29-1 to TRBJ1-2; D might be TRBD1 (5 bases). Between the trimmed V and J ends, which lost 3 bases and 2 bases, there was a span of 13 bases. Germline lookup yields CDR1 SQVTM and CDR2 ANQGSEA. The CDR3 runs 14 residues.

The V gene is TRBV11-3, the J gene TRBJ2-5; 11 positions agree with TRBD2. The V gene's germline CDR1 is SGHNT and CDR2 YENEEA. This CDR3 comprises 17 residues. The trim removed 3 bases at V and 3 bases at J, leaving 9 bases unmatched. The CDR3 protein is CASSLGMASGRKETQYF. The CDR3 DNA reads TGTGCCAGCAGCTTGGGTATGGCTAGCGGGAGGAAAGAGACCCAGTACTTC.

The chain combines TRBV6-4 with TRBJ1-2; 10 nucleotides align to TRBD1. CDR1 is MRHNA, CDR2 SNTAGT, per germline. V dropped 6 bases and J dropped 3; count of bases not matched to a gene: 16. The CDR3 extends over 18 amino acids. The CDR3 coding sequence is TGTGCCAGCAGCCAATTCCGGGACAGGGGAATCGGACACTATGGCTACACCTTC. Translated, it gives CASSQFRDRGIGHYGYTF.